This is a list of T cell receptor beta chains from one sample in a study of T cells in Graves' hyperthyroidism and ophthalmopathy. From the multiplex PCR reads, TCRdb called clonotypes with MiXCR, one entry per CDR3 protein. The data show a few hundred thousand distinct CDR3 sequences, with 15% to 17% seen just once and 7.3% held by the top ten. Sequenced input: blood. These receptors all stem from a woman aged 25 to 39 with Graves' hyperthyroidism. The conserved cysteine and the conserved F or W are not part of the CDR3 here.

len: 13; v_gene: TRBV3-1; CDR3aa: ASSQDRGWGETQY
len: 14; v_gene: TRBV4-1; CDR3aa: ASSQIVGLEPYEQY
len: 13; v_gene: TRBV12-3/TRBV12-4; CDR3aa: ASSLLADMTYEQY
len: 14; v_gene: TRBV13; CDR3aa: ASSLGHQTGAYEQY
len: 11; v_gene: TRBV5-6; CDR3aa: ASTPSEEDTQY
len: 14; v_gene: TRBV7-2; CDR3aa: ASSFGLAGGPDTQY
len: 14; v_gene: TRBV27; CDR3aa: ASSLGQTPTNEKLF
len: 9; v_gene: TRBV20-1; CDR3aa: SARDRAEQY
len: 13; v_gene: TRBV5-5; CDR3aa: ASSLGRTASYEQY
len: 13; v_gene: TRBV10-3; CDR3aa: AISSGTSGRETQY
len: 15; v_gene: TRBV20-1; CDR3aa: SASLGLAGGVRNEQF
len: 14; v_gene: TRBV5-1; CDR3aa: ASNPGLTPTSYEQY
len: 10; v_gene: TRBV29-1; CDR3aa: SSGQILDTQY
len: 15; v_gene: TRBV4-3; CDR3aa: ASSPAGREGLFETQY
len: 13; v_gene: TRBV7-2; CDR3aa: ASSLNPAGSEKLF
len: 13; v_gene: TRBV5-1; CDR3aa: ASSPAGQGGNEQF
len: 13; v_gene: TRBV29-1; CDR3aa: SVGAKQGSKNIQY
len: 12; v_gene: TRBV29-1; CDR3aa: SVEDPSGNQPQH
len: 13; v_gene: TRBV9; CDR3aa: ASSATSGSWNEQF
len: 14; v_gene: TRBV3-1; CDR3aa: ASSPVTSGSGYEQY
len: 10; v_gene: TRBV2; CDR3aa: ASNIDNTEAF
len: 10; v_gene: TRBV11-2; CDR3aa: ASSLAVGEQY
len: 12; v_gene: TRBV2; CDR3aa: ASSGGQLGLGAF
len: 17; v_gene: TRBV5-1; CDR3aa: ASSLFATVSAGEIYEQY
len: 14; v_gene: TRBV6-5; CDR3aa: ASSISGQASGNTIY
len: 10; v_gene: TRBV30; CDR3aa: AWSDRGDEQF
len: 10; v_gene: TRBV20-1; CDR3aa: SARDFNTEAF
len: 10; v_gene: TRBV10-3; CDR3aa: AIRGDRTEAF
len: 9; v_gene: TRBV29-1; CDR3aa: SAESARGYT
len: 12; v_gene: TRBV7-8; CDR3aa: ASSLRGSTYEQC
len: 14; v_gene: TRBV20-1; CDR3aa: SAREARGIASYGYT
len: 17; v_gene: TRBV6-1; CDR3aa: ASTPGLAGGQTGAYEQY
len: 14; v_gene: TRBV28; CDR3aa: ASSSPGPASGNTIY
len: 13; v_gene: TRBV12-3/TRBV12-4; CDR3aa: ASRPPGTGSAEQY
len: 14; v_gene: TRBV11-2; CDR3aa: ASTRVYGGDTGELF
len: 15; v_gene: TRBV12-3/TRBV12-4; CDR3aa: ASSLAGRFATNEKLF
len: 10; v_gene: TRBV12-3/TRBV12-4; CDR3aa: ASRSWSTEAF
len: 10; v_gene: TRBV11-1; CDR3aa: ASSNRGEKLF
len: 15; v_gene: TRBV15; CDR3aa: ATSRDKGWGVVTEAF
len: 15; v_gene: TRBV7-2; CDR3aa: ASSARGLAGRTDTQY
len: 13; v_gene: TRBV30; CDR3aa: AWSAAGQGSYEQY
len: 12; v_gene: TRBV29-1; CDR3aa: SVETSGTSYEQY
len: 11; v_gene: TRBV6-2/TRBV6-3; CDR3aa: ASRTSGKETQY
len: 15; v_gene: TRBV5-1; CDR3aa: ASSPGGTGGPKNIQY
len: 14; v_gene: TRBV6-2/TRBV6-3; CDR3aa: ASSYEAGGTYNEQF
len: 13; v_gene: TRBV27; CDR3aa: ASSFRGSGYNEQF
len: 13; v_gene: TRBV30; CDR3aa: AWRPVAGRADTQY
len: 11; v_gene: TRBV7-6; CDR3aa: ASSRIVGTEAF
len: 12; v_gene: TRBV20-1; CDR3aa: SASNWVVTYEQY
len: 13; v_gene: TRBV18; CDR3aa: ASSPYIQGEETQY
len: 15; v_gene: TRBV28; CDR3aa: ASRWTRGSRLYHEQY
len: 13; v_gene: TRBV18; CDR3aa: ASSSQGGDNQPQH
len: 15; v_gene: TRBV11-3; CDR3aa: ASSLVGLLRGSDEQF